These 26 T cell receptor beta chains originate from one sample sequenced in a study of blood T cell repertoires in COVID-19. The assay was immunoSEQ multiplex PCR, and TCRdb's table has in-frame clones only and misses some. Of a few hundred thousand clones listed, about 88% are singletons. Input material: PBMCs or T cells enriched from blood (not recorded which). Receptor source: a woman between 40 and 50 years old who had recovered from COVID-19.

V and J are TRBV7-9 and TRBJ2-7; D is perhaps TRBD2 (5 bases). Trimming shortened V by 5 bases and J by 6 bases, and 14 bases separated the two germline ends. Germline V CDR1 and CDR2: SEHNR, FQNEAQ (reference sequence). The CDR3 sequence is 13 residues long. CDR3 region: CASSPRTSGEQYF. Here the CDR3 DNA reads TGTGCCAGCAGCCCCAGGACCAGCGGCGAGCAGTACTTC.

This chain connects TRBV29-1 to TRBJ1-2, with D tentatively TRBD1 (5 bases). Germline V CDR1 and CDR2: SQVTM, ANQGSEA. Trimming removed 7 bases at V and 4 bases at J, with 19 bases between. CDR3 length equals 14 residues. CDR3 sequence: CSDGGPELGYGYTF. The CDR3 DNA sequence: TGCAGCGACGGGGGTCCGGAACTAGGCTATGGCTACACCTTC.

A single count supports this clone. This chain joins TRBV7-2 and TRBJ2-6; no clear D gene. The germline V and J ends were trimmed by 1 base and 3 bases, with 7 bases remaining between them. Germline V gives CDR1 SGHTA, CDR2 FQGNSA. The CDR3 covers 15 residues. CDR3 bases: TGTGCCAGCAGCTTAGGAGACTTTGGGGCCAACGTCCTGACTTTC. Translation: CASSLGDFGANVLTF.

The chain links TRBV5-6 to TRBJ2-3, with D perhaps TRBD2 (5 bases). The CDR3 spans 15 residues. V lost 3 bases and J 4 bases, leaving 15 bases between the germline ends. Germline CDR1 is SGHDT and CDR2 is YYEEEE. This CDR3 reads CASSSDYESPDTQYF. DNA of the CDR3: TGTGCCAGCAGCTCAGACTACGAAAGCCCAGATACGCAGTATTTT. Full variable domain (missing parts from reference TRBV5-6 and TRBJ2-3): DAGVTQSPTHLIKTRGQQVTLRCSPKSGHDTVSWYQQALGQGPQFIFQYYEEEERQRGNFPDRFSGHQFPNYSSELNVNALLLGDSALYLCASSSDYESPDTQYFGPGTRLTVL.

This clone was detected once. The chain joins TRBV3-1 (or the pseudogene TRBV3-2) to TRBJ1-1, with TRBD1 matching over 8 bases. CDR1 and CDR2 (germline): LGHDT, YNNKEL (reference sequence). The CDR3 runs to 16 residues. V dropped 4 bases and J dropped 1; count of bases not matched to a gene: 8. The CDR3 region has the DNA TGTGCCAGCAGCCGCCCCTTAGGACAGGGGAACACTGAAGCTTTCTTT. Amino acid sequence: CASSRPLGQGNTEAFF.

This rearrangement joins TRBV29-1 to TRBJ2-3; no definite D call. Between the trimmed V and J ends, which lost 7 bases and 3 bases, there was a span of 11 bases. CDR3 length equals 12 residues. Germline assignment: CDR1 SQVTM and CDR2 ANQGSEA. CDR3 region: CSEATGTDTQYF. The CDR3 DNA sequence: TGCAGCGAAGCTACCGGTACAGATACGCAGTATTTT.

The chain is built from TRBV19 and TRBJ2-6; 9 positions agree with TRBD1. The CDR3 spans 16 residues. The junction had 3 bases not matched to a gene; V was cut back by 6 bases and J by 0 bases. Germline V gene lookup returns CDR1 LNHDA and CDR2 SQIVND (reference sequence). CDR3: CASRGQGSSGANVLTF. CDR3 sequence (DNA): TGTGCCAGTAGAGGACAGGGGAGCTCTGGGGCCAACGTCCTGACTTTC.

The genes are TRBV30 and TRBJ1-6; D gene uncertain. This CDR3 has 12 residues. The V end lost 3 bases, the J end lost 13 bases, and 13 bases lay between the germline ends. Germline V gene lookup returns CDR1 GTSNPN and CDR2 SVGIG (reference sequence). The CDR3 DNA is TGTGCCTGGAGCCCGGGAGTGGCCCCCCTCCACTTT. This translates into CAWSPGVAPLHF.

The chain combines TRBV9 with TRBJ2-1, with TRBD1 matching over 8 bases. This CDR3 has 16 residues. The ends lost 4 bases at V and 6 bases at J; junction bases unmatched: 12. The germline gives CDR1 SGDLS, CDR2 YYNGEE. The CDR3 DNA sequence: TGTGCCAGCAGCCTATCAGGACAGGGTTCAGGCAATGAGCAGTTCTTC. Amino acid sequence: CASSLSGQGSGNEQFF.

V is TRBV28 and J is TRBJ1-6, with 7 bases identical to TRBD1. The V and J ends lost 3 bases and 12 bases, in that order; junction bases with no gene match: 8. The V gene's germline CDR1 is MDHEN and CDR2 SYDVKM. The CDR3 has 14 amino acids. The CDR3 sequence: CASSLGQSNKPLHF. In nucleotides, the CDR3 is TGTGCCAGCAGTTTGGGACAGAGTAATAAACCCCTCCACTTT.

J is TRBJ2-1 and V is TRBV29-1; 10 bases are a match to TRBD1. The J segment lost 7 bases and the V segment lost 6 bases, leaving 6 bases of the junction unmatched. CDR1 SQVTM and CDR2 ANQGSEA come from the germline V gene. The CDR3 is 13 amino acids. In DNA form, the CDR3 reads TGCAGCGTAGACAGGGGGCCGGGGAATGAGCAGTTCTTC. Protein: CSVDRGPGNEQFF.

Only one count was recorded for this clone. The chain employs TRBV6-2 or TRBV6-3 and TRBJ1-4; TRBD1 might be the D (6 bases). V was trimmed by 2 bases and J by 5 bases, leaving 12 bases between them. This CDR3 contains 15 residues. CDR1 and CDR2 (germline): MNHEY, SVGEGT. CDR3 DNA: TGTGCCAGCAGTTACCCGACAGGAGGAAATGAAAAACTGTTTTTT. Translating it yields CASSYPTGGNEKLFF.

The chain has TRBV11-3 and TRBJ1-1; 9 positions match TRBD1. The V segment lost 1 base and the J segment 8 bases; nucleotides outside the gene matches: 5. Per the germline V gene, CDR1 is SGHNT and CDR2 is YENEEA. This CDR3 is built from 14 residues. This CDR3 is CASSLGGDRVEAFF. Written as DNA, the CDR3 is TGTGCCAGCAGCTTAGGTGGGGACAGGGTCGAAGCTTTCTTT.

V gene TRBV3-1 (or the pseudogene TRBV3-2) combines with J gene TRBJ1-2; D is possibly TRBD1 (6 bases). Per the germline V gene, CDR1 is LGHDT and CDR2 is YNNKEL (reference sequence). Trimming took off 0 bases at V and 5 bases at J, with 10 bases between the two ends. The CDR3 spans 14 residues. CDR3 residues: CASSQEGARYGYTF. DNA of the CDR3: TGTGCCAGCAGCCAAGAGGGGGCTCGGTATGGCTACACCTTC.

This chain links TRBV9 with TRBJ2-2, with D unclear. Deletions cut 4 bases from V and 0 bases from J, with 7 bases between. Per germline, CDR1 SGDLS and CDR2 YYNGEE. This CDR3 comprises 14 residues. In nucleotides, the CDR3 is TGTGCCAGCAGCATCCGGGCGAACACCGGGGAGCTGTTTTTT. This gives the protein CASSIRANTGELFF.

This clone was seen only a few times. J is TRBJ2-7 and V is TRBV5-4; D uncertain. The CDR3 runs 13 residues. V lost 3 bases, J lost 5 bases, and 12 bases lay in between. Germline-derived CDR1 and CDR2 are SGHNT and YYREEE (reference sequence). The DNA for the CDR3 is TGTGCCAGCAGCTCCACCCGAGGTAACGAGCAGTACTTC. Residues: CASSSTRGNEQYF.

CDR3 amino acids: CASSQDGGDYTF. The CDR3, as DNA: TGCGCCAGCAGCCAAGATGGGGGGGACTACACCTTC. This sequence joins TRBV4-3 and TRBJ1-2, with D possibly matching TRBD1 (5 bases). Germline V gene sequence: CDR1 LGHNA, CDR2 YSLEER. V lost 0 bases, J lost 10 bases, and 9 bases lay in between. This CDR3 contains 12 residues.

Comments on this clone: Other DNA sequences within the sample encode an identical CDR3. J is TRBJ1-5 and V is TRBV19; D remains unclear. Trimming removed 5 bases from V and 2 bases from J, with 7 bases in between. Germline values: CDR1 LNHDA, CDR2 SQIVND (reference sequence). The CDR3 has 13 amino acids. CDR3 DNA sequence: TGTGCCAGTAGTGGTACAGGCAATCAGCCCCAGCATTTT. This gives the protein CASSGTGNQPQHF.

J is TRBJ1-5 and V is TRBV7-9, with 9 bases fitting TRBD1. The germline CDR1 and CDR2 sequences are SEHNR and FQNEAQ (reference sequence). The CDR3 runs 17 residues. The J segment lost 0 bases and the V segment lost 1 base, leaving 4 bases of the junction unmatched. CDR3 in DNA: TGTGCCAGCAGCTTAGGGGGGGACAGGGATAGCAATCAGCCCCAGCATTTT. Translating it yields CASSLGGDRDSNQPQHF. The complete variable domain, with remaining parts taken from reference TRBV7-9 and TRBJ1-5, reads DTGVSQNPRHKITKRGQNVTFRCDPISEHNRLYWYRQTLGQGPEFLTYFQNEAQLEKSRLLSDRFSAERPKGSFSTLEIQRTEQGDSAMYLCASSLGGDRDSNQPQHFGDGTRLSIL.

The chain couples TRBV28 to TRBJ1-2, with D possibly being TRBD1 (5 bases). Germline CDR1 and CDR2: MDHEN and SYDVKM. The CDR3 covers 14 residues. Deletions cut 3 bases from V and 8 bases from J, with 16 bases between. The CDR3 sequence: CASSLQGPFRGYTF. Here the CDR3 DNA reads TGTGCCAGCAGTTTGCAGGGTCCCTTCCGGGGCTACACCTTC.

The gene calls are TRBV7-8 and TRBJ2-3; a weak D match, TRBD2 (5 bases). V was pared by 1 base and J by 4 bases, with 9 bases between. This CDR3 is built from 14 residues. Germline V gene lookup returns CDR1 SGHVS and CDR2 FQNEAQ. CDR3 loop: CASSLGRSADTQYF. CDR3 sequence (DNA): TGTGCCAGCAGCTTAGGGCGTAGCGCAGATACGCAGTATTTT. Supplemented by reference TRBV7-8 and TRBJ2-3, the full variable domain reads GAGVSQSPRYKVAKRGQDVALRCDPISGHVSLFWYQQALGQGPEFLTYFQNEAQLDKSGLPSDRFFAERPEGSVSTLKIQRTQQEDSAVYLCASSLGRSADTQYFGPGTRLTVL.

The rearrangement links TRBV25-1 to TRBJ1-1, with 7 nucleotides matching TRBD1. V shed 6 bases, J shed 0 bases, and the junction held 4 bases outside the gene matches. Per the germline V gene, CDR1 is MGHDK and CDR2 is SYGVNS. The CDR3 loop spans 14 amino acids. In DNA form, the CDR3 reads TGTGCCAGCAGGCAGACAGGGATGAACACTGAAGCTTTCTTT. Translation: CASRQTGMNTEAFF.

As to this clone: Other DNA sequences in the same sample also yield this CDR3. The J gene is TRBJ1-5, the V gene TRBV6-5; no reliable D call. Trimming stripped 2 bases from V and 5 bases from J, with 7 bases between. Germline V gives CDR1 MNHEY, CDR2 SVGAGI. The CDR3 totals 13 residues. The DNA of the CDR3 is TGTGCCAGCAGTTACCGGCAGGATCAGCCCCAGCATTTT. It is translated as CASSYRQDQPQHF.

The V and J genes are TRBV3-1 (or the pseudogene TRBV3-2) and TRBJ2-6; 11 nucleotides match TRBD1. This CDR3 is 17 amino acids long. The germline CDR1 and CDR2 sequences are LGHDT and YNNKEL (reference sequence). Trimming cost V 1 base and J 2 bases; bases outside gene matches: 1. CDR3 loop: CASSQAGQGAGANVLTF. CDR3 bases: TGTGCCAGCAGCCAAGCGGGACAGGGGGCTGGGGCCAACGTCCTGACTTTC.

The CDR3 here is CASSRRLEGGTEAFF. Written as DNA, the CDR3 is TGTGCCAGCAGCCGCAGGTTGGAGGGTGGCACTGAAGCTTTCTTT. The V gene is TRBV6-5, the J gene TRBJ1-1; D not certain. V was cut by 6 bases and J by 4 bases, with 18 bases left in between. There are 15 residues in the CDR3. CDR1 and CDR2 from the germline V gene are MNHEY and SVGAGI.

The V gene is TRBV19, the J gene TRBJ2-4, with unresolved D. This CDR3 has 14 amino acids. Trimming cost V 5 bases and J 0 bases, with 8 bases left between them. Germline CDR1 is LNHDA and CDR2 is SQIVND (reference sequence). The CDR3 sequence: CASSPIGAKNIQYF. CDR3 bases: TGTGCCAGTAGTCCTATTGGAGCCAAAAACATTCAGTACTTC.